Presented here are 17 T cell receptor beta chains from one specimen sequenced in a study of T cell responses to AZD1222 COVID-19 vaccine. TCRdb keeps only in-frame clones here, not all; method: immunoSEQ multiplex PCR. Found here are some 99,000 clones, roughly 88% of them singletons; the top ten hold about 13%. The sample here was peripheral blood, taken on day 0 of MenACWY control vaccination. The origin of the receptors is an adult in good health.

The V call is TRBV11-2, the J call TRBJ2-7, with TRBD1 identical over 7 bases. CDR3 length: 14 amino acids. Unmatched junction bases numbered 2, after V lost 1 base and J lost 2 bases. Looked up from germline, CDR1 is SGHAT and CDR2 is FQNNGV. Here the CDR3 DNA reads TGTGCCAGCAGCTTAGTAACAGGGGCCTACGAGCAGTACTTC. It translates to CASSLVTGAYEQYF.

This chain links TRBV4-2 with TRBJ2-2; D not certain. Germline lookup yields CDR1 LGHNA and CDR2 YNFKEQ. V lost 4 bases and J lost 0, with 18 bases in between. The length of the CDR3 is 18 residues. As DNA, the CDR3 is TGTGCCAGCAGCCTTGTCGGAACTGACTTCGCGAACACCGGGGAGCTGTTTTTT. Protein: CASSLVGTDFANTGELFF.

V gene TRBV28 combines with J gene TRBJ2-7; TRBD1 matches at 7 bases. Per germline, CDR1 MDHEN and CDR2 SYDVKM. This CDR3 has 14 amino acids. Germline trimming cut 5 bases from V and 2 bases from J; bases unmatched to any gene: 6. CDR3 DNA: TGTGCCAGCAGTCCACCAGACAGGGCCTACGAGCAGTACTTC. Its protein is CASSPPDRAYEQYF.

V is TRBV7-9 and J is TRBJ1-2; no clear D. The germline CDR1 and CDR2 sequences are SEHNR and FQNEAQ (reference sequence). The germline V and J ends were trimmed by 5 bases and 10 bases, with 17 bases remaining between them. CDR3 length: 13 amino acids. CDR3 in DNA: TGTGCCAGCAGCCCAGCGGTTAGACCCTACTACACCTTC. The encoded protein is CASSPAVRPYYTF.

V usage is TRBV28 and J usage is TRBJ2-7; no clear D. Per germline, CDR1 MDHEN and CDR2 SYDVKM. V lost 3 bases and J lost 2, with 14 bases in between. The CDR3 contains 15 residues. The CDR3, as DNA: TGTGCCAGCAGTTTGCGTAAGGGTAGGGCCTACGAGCAGTACTTC. Translating gives CASSLRKGRAYEQYF.

This clone has only a few counts. Relative to the germline gene, one junction end is altered; a read error may explain this. In DNA, the CDR3 is TGTGCTAGTGGCTTGGGACAGGCGAGGGCCGGGGAGCTGTTTTTT. This codes for CASGLGQARAGELFF. The chain is built from TRBV12-5 and TRBJ2-2; 8 bases map to TRBD1. CDR1 is LGHNT and CDR2 is FRNRAP in the germline V gene. CDR3 length: 15 residues.

This chain uses TRBV28 with TRBJ1-5; D gene ambiguous. CDR1 is MDHEN and CDR2 is SYDVKM in the germline V gene. The V gene lost 6 bases and the J gene lost 4 bases, with 13 bases spanning the gap. There are 14 residues in the CDR3. The CDR3 is CASSSGTENQPQHF. The CDR3 region has the DNA TGTGCCAGCAGCAGTGGCACAGAGAATCAGCCCCAGCATTTT.

This chain uses TRBV6-1 with TRBJ1-1; unclear D gene. CDR3 length equals 14 residues. Germline V CDR1 and CDR2: MNHNS, SASEGT. Trimming removed 2 bases from V and 0 bases from J, with 7 bases in between. The CDR3 region has the DNA TGTGCCAGCAGTGAACTAAGGTTGAACACTGAAGCTTTCTTT. As protein: CASSELRLNTEAFF.

J is TRBJ1-2 and V is TRBV3-1 (or the pseudogene TRBV3-2); D unresolved. Germline values: CDR1 LGHDT, CDR2 YNNKEL (reference sequence). There are 15 residues in the CDR3. V gave up 2 bases and J gave up 4 bases, with 14 bases separating them. The CDR3 sequence: CASSQTGPLTYGYTF. In nucleotides, the CDR3 is TGTGCCAGCAGCCAAACCGGGCCTCTTACCTATGGCTACACCTTC.

The rearrangement joins TRBV19 to TRBJ2-7; the D gene is possibly TRBD2 (6 bases). The CDR3 runs to 15 residues. V was pared by 7 bases and J by 0 bases, with 16 bases between. Germline V gene sequence: CDR1 LNHDA, CDR2 SQIVND (reference sequence). DNA for the CDR3: TGTGCCAGTAACCGTCTCGGAGGGGACTCCTACGAGCAGTACTTC. It is translated as CASNRLGGDSYEQYF.

This chain uses TRBV6-6 with TRBJ1-2, with D uncertain. The CDR3 spans 12 residues. Trimming removed 8 bases at V and 0 bases at J, with 7 bases between. CDR1 and CDR2 (germline): MNHNY, SVGAGI (reference sequence). The CDR3 loop is CASEGANYGYTF. CDR3 coding DNA: TGTGCCAGCGAAGGAGCTAACTATGGCTACACCTTC.

In nucleotides, the CDR3 is TGTGCCAGCAGCGCTAGACAGAGCCAAATAAAATACGAGCAGTACTTC. This gives the protein CASSARQSQIKYEQYF. This chain links TRBV7-2 with TRBJ2-7; D possibly corresponds to TRBD1 (5 bases). The germline V gene encodes CDR1 SGHTA and CDR2 FQGNSA. Trimming took 5 bases from V and 4 from J, leaving 21 bases between them. This CDR3 comprises 16 residues.

This clone was observed a handful of times. The genes are TRBV7-2 and TRBJ2-2; D is ambiguous. The CDR3 is 14 residues long. Trimming removed 5 bases at V and 1 base at J, with 8 bases between. Per germline, CDR1 SGHTA and CDR2 FQGNSA. The CDR3 DNA is TGTGCCAGCAGCCCCCACAAGAACACCGGGGAGCTGTTTTTT. Its translation: CASSPHKNTGELFF.

The chain uses TRBV27 and TRBJ2-3, with D hard to call. There are 13 residues in the CDR3. From germline, CDR1 is MNHEY and CDR2 SMNVEV (reference sequence). Trimming took off 6 bases at V and 0 bases at J, with 7 bases between the two ends. In DNA, the CDR3 is TGTGCCAGCAGCCATGCTAGCACAGATACGCAGTATTTT. This sequence encodes CASSHASTDTQYF.

The CDR3 bases are TGTGCCAGCAGTGAATTCCAGGGGATGGATTCACCCCTCCACTTT. Residues: CASSEFQGMDSPLHF. J is TRBJ1-6 and V is TRBV25-1, with D tentatively TRBD1 (6 bases). The CDR3 is made up of 15 amino acids. From germline, CDR1 is MGHDK and CDR2 SYGVNS. V gave up 1 base and J gave up 8 bases, with 12 bases separating them.

This clone was observed a few times. This chain uses TRBV6-2 or TRBV6-3 with TRBJ2-4, with 8 bases identical to TRBD1. The J segment lost 1 base and the V segment lost 4 bases, leaving 3 bases of the junction unmatched. The CDR3 extends over 15 amino acids. Germline-derived CDR1 and CDR2 are MNHEY and SVGEGT. In nucleotides, the CDR3 is TGTGCCAGCAGTTCGGACAGGGACGCCAAAAACATTCAGTACTTC. Translating it yields CASSSDRDAKNIQYF.

Regarding this clone: The same CDR3 arises from other DNA sequences in this sample as well. This chain joins TRBV5-4 and TRBJ2-7; D remains ambiguous. This CDR3 is built from 12 residues. V was cut by 0 bases and J by 2 bases, with 3 bases left in between. Germline CDR1 SGHNT, CDR2 YYREEE (reference sequence). DNA for the CDR3: TGTGCCAGCAGCTTGGGTACCTACGAGCAGTACTTC. As protein: CASSLGTYEQYF. The full variable domain, completed using reference TRBV5-4 and TRBJ2-7, is ETGVTQSPTHLIKTRGQQVTLRCSSQSGHNTVSWYQQALGQGPQFIFQYYREEENGRGNFPPRFSGLQFPNYSSELNVNALELDDSALYLCASSLGTYEQYFGPGTRLTVT.